Each of the 5 T cell receptor beta chains below was sequenced from the same sample in a study of spatial heterogeneity in lung cancer. Time point described: blood at routine non-recurrence follow-up after resection. Extraction of whole RNA from tumor, nontumor lung or frozen PBMC preceded unsorted sequencing. A single record per CDR3 protein comes from TCRdb applying MiXCR to the 5' RACE reads. Seen here are around 110,000 distinct CDR3 sequences, more than 9% observed once, and the top ten hold approximately 15%. This material consisted of PBMCs, taken at follow-up. The origin of the receptors is a male donor with early-stage non-small cell lung cancer.

This clonotype was picked up a small number of times. The J gene is TRBJ1-5, the V gene TRBV6-5; D possibly corresponds to TRBD1 (5 bases). CDR3 length: 13 residues. The V gene lost 6 bases and the J gene lost 4 bases, with 10 bases spanning the gap. In germline, CDR1 is MNHEY, CDR2 SVGAGI. The CDR3 is CASRFRDNQPQHF. In DNA form, the CDR3 reads TGTGCCAGCAGGTTCAGGGATAATCAGCCCCAGCATTTT.

The chain links TRBV18 to TRBJ1-2; D perhaps matches TRBD1 (6 bases). This CDR3 has 12 residues. Per germline, CDR1 KGHSH and CDR2 LQKENI. V shed 1 base and J shed 8 bases, with 8 bases lying between them. The CDR3 bases are TGTGCCAGCTCACCACAACAGGGCGGCTACACCTTC. It codes for CASSPQQGGYTF.

V is TRBV4-2 and J is TRBJ2-5, with TRBD1 matching 9 bases. V shed 4 bases and J 5 bases; nucleotides not matched to a gene: 11. Germline assignment: CDR1 LGHNA and CDR2 YNFKEQ. The CDR3 covers 16 residues. CDR3 loop: CASSPGEQGALETQYF. In DNA form, the CDR3 reads TGTGCCAGCAGCCCAGGGGAACAGGGGGCCTTGGAGACCCAGTACTTC.

This clonotype was found a few times. This chain uses TRBV4-2 with TRBJ2-3, with 16 positions matching TRBD2. Trimming took 4 bases from V and 0 from J; bases not matched to a gene: 10. From germline, CDR1 is LGHNA and CDR2 YNFKEQ. CDR3 length: 20 residues. DNA of the CDR3: TGTGCCAGCAGCCCTCATCCGGGACTAGCGGGGGGGACTAGCACAGATACGCAGTATTTT. This gives the protein CASSPHPGLAGGTSTDTQYF.

This clonotype was observed many times. This chain connects TRBV18 to TRBJ2-1, with D uncertain. The CDR3 covers 13 residues. Germline-derived CDR1 and CDR2 are KGHSH and LQKENI. The V end lost 5 bases, the J end lost 4 bases, and 9 bases lay between the germline ends. The chain's CDR3 is CASSSTQYNEQFF. DNA for the CDR3: TGTGCCAGCTCATCGACCCAATACAATGAGCAGTTCTTC.